This section outlines one T cell receptor (beta chain) sequence together with its context. This record belongs to a study of shared clonotypes between healthy human individuals. Study context: Per-donor plates numbered three CD4 naive, three CD4 memory, two CD8 naive and one CD8 memory.

The CDR3 extends over 12 amino acids. V dropped 8 bases and J dropped 2 bases, with 9 bases sitting between them. Germline V CDR1 and CDR2: MDHEN, SYDVKM. Measured with immunoSEQ multiplex PCR; TCRdb has only the in-frame clones, and not every one. The sample includes millions of clones, roughly 93% of them seen just once. The sequence came from a man between 18 and 35 years old in good health. Some clones in this sample may be carry-over from other donors' samples. Sequences were obtained from naive CD4+ T cells from PBMCs. Subset indicated: CD45RA+ positively selected. The chain couples TRBV28 to TRBJ2-5, with D possibly matching TRBD2 (5 bases). CDR3 protein: CASGGTQETQYF. In nucleotides, the CDR3 is TGTGCCAGCGGAGGAACTCAAGAGACCCAGTACTTC.